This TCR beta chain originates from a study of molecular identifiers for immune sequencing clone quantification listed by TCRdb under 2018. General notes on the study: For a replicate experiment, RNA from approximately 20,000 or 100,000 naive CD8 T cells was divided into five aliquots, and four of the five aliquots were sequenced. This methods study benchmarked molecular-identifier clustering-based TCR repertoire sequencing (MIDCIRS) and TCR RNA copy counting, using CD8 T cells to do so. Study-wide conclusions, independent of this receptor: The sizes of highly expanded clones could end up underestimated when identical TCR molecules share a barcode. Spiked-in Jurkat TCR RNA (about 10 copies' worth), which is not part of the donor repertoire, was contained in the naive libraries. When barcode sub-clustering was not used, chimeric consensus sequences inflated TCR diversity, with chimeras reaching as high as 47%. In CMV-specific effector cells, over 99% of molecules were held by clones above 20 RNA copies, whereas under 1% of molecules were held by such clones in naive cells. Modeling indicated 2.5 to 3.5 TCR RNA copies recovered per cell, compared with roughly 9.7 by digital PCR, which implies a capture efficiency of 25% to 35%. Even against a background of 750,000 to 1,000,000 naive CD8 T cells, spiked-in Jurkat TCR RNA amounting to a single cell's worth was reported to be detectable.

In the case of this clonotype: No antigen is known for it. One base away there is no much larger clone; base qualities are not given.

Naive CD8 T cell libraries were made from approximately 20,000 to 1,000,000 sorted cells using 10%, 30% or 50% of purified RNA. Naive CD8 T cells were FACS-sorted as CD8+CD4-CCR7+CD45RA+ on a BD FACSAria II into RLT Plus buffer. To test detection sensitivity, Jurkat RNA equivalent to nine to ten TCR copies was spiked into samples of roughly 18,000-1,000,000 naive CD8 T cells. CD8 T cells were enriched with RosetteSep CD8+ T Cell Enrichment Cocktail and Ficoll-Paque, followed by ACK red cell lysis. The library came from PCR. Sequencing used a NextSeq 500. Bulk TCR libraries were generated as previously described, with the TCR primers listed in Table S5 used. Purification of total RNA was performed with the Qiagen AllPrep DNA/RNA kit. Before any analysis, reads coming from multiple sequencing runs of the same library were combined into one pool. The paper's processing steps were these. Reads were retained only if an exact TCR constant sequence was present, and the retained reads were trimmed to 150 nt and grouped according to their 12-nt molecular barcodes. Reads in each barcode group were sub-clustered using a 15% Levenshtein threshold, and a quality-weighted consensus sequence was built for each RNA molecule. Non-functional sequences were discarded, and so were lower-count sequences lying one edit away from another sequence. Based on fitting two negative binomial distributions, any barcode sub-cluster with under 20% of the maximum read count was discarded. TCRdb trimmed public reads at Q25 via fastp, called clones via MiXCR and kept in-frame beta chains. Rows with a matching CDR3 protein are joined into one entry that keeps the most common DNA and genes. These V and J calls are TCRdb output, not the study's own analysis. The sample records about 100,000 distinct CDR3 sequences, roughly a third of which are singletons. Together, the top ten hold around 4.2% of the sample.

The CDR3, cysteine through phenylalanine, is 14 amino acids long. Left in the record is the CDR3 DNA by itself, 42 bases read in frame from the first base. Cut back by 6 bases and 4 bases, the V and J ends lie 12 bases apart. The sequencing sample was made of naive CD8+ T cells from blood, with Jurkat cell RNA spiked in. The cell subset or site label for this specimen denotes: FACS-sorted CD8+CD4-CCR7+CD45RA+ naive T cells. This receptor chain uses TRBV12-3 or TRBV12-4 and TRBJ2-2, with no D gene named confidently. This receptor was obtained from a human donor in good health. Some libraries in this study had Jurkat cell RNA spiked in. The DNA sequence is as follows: TGTGCCAGCAGCTTCGGACGACTCACCGGGGAGCTGTTTTTT. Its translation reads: CASSFGRLTGELFF.